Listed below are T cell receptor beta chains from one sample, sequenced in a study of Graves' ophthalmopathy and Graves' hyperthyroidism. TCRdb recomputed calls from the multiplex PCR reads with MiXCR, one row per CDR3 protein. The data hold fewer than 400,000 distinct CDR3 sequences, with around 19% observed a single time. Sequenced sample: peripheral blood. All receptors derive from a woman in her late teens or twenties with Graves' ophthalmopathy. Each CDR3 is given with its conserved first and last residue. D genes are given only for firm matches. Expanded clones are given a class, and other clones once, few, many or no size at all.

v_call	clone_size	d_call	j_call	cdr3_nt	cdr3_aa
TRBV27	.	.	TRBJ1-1	TGTGCCAGCAGGAGTGACAGGTTGAACACTGAAGCTTTCTTT	CASRSDRLNTEAFF
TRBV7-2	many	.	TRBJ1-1	TGTGCCAGCAGCTTGGGTCCCTGGGGCACTGAAGCTTTCTTT	CASSLGPWGTEAFF
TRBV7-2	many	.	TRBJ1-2	TGTGCCAGCAGCTTAGGAATCGGACAGAACTATGGCTACACCTTC	CASSLGIGQNYGYTF
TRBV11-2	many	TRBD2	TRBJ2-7	TGTGCCAGCAGCTTAGAGGTTGGGCGGGGGAAGGAGCAGTACTTC	CASSLEVGRGKEQYF
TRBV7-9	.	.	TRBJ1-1	TGTGCCAGCTTTAGGACGGCGAACACTGAAGCTTTCTTT	CASFRTANTEAFF
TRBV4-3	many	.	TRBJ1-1	TGCGCCAGCAGCCAAAACAGGGCACAAGTGGCAGCTTTCTTT	CASSQNRAQVAAFF
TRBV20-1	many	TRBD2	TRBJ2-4	TGCAGTGCTAGAGAACGGACTAGCGGGATGTTCGGAAACATTCAGTACTTC	CSARERTSGMFGNIQYF
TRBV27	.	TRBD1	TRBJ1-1	TGTGCCAGCAGTCCCCTGACAGGGATCCACACTGAAGCTTTCTTT	CASSPLTGIHTEAFF
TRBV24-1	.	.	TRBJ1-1	TGTGCCACCAGTGATGCGGCCAACACTGAAGCTTTCTTT	CATSDAANTEAFF
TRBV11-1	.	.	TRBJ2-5	TGTGCCAGCAGCTTACCGCAGGACACAATGAATCAAGAGACCCAGTACTTC	CASSLPQDTMNQETQYF
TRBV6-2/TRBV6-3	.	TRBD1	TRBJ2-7	TGTGCCAGCATGGCCGGACAGGGCGGGCCCGAGCAGTACTTC	CASMAGQGGPEQYF
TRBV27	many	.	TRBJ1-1	TGTGCCAGCAGTTTCACTCGGGTGGTAGGGGGCACTGAAGCTTTCTTT	CASSFTRVVGGTEAFF
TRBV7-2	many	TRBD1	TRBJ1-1	TGTGCCAGCAGCTTGGGGGACAGGGCGGGGCAGGCTTTCTTT	CASSLGDRAGQAFF
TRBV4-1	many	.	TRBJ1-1	TGCGCCAGCAGCCACCCAGGGGCGTTTGGGGAAGCTTTCTTT	CASSHPGAFGEAFF
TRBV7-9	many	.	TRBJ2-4	TGTGCCAGCAGCCGCGTAGGGACTTTGGACAAAAACATTCAGTACTTC	CASSRVGTLDKNIQYF